The T cell receptor (beta chain) under discussion was sequenced for a study of blood T cells in healthy people across ages. Looking at the study overall: Template switching retrieved approximately one barcoded beta molecule for each two T cells. Study observations and caveats: CMV infection status of these donors was not known.

The CDR3 contains 14 residues. CDR1 MDHEN and CDR2 SYDVKM come from the germline V gene. Deletions cut 5 bases from V and 3 bases from J, with 14 bases between. It was with a sample-barcoded 5' primer and a J-beta primer mix that a second PCR of roughly 7 to 12 cycles was run. Each of the samples gave a minimum of 3 million paired-end reads that contained CDR3. Each CDR3 protein is one row after TCRdb ran MiXCR on the 5' RACE reads. The data show roughly 1.9 million distinct CDR3 sequences, with about 39% seen just once and 23% held by the top ten. On this clonotype itself: Its antigen is not known.

The sequenced material came from blood. The rearrangement links TRBV28 to TRBJ2-7; possibly TRBD1 for D (6 bases). The clonotype was recovered from a human donor in good health. The CDR3 protein is CASSHRDPFYEQYF. In nucleotides, the CDR3 is TGTGCCAGCAGTCACAGGGATCCTTTCTACGAGCAGTACTTC.